Below, 24 T cell receptor beta chains from the same sample are listed, as sequenced in a study of blood T cells in healthy people across ages. Through a sample-barcoded 5' primer and a J-beta primer mix, a second PCR was run for roughly 6 to 12 cycles. TCRdb fed the 5' RACE reads into MiXCR, producing one record per CDR3 protein. This sample has 630,000 or so distinct CDR3 sequences, with approximately 29% found just once. The sample consisted of blood. Receptors were obtained from a woman of 80 years or more in good health.

The chain links TRBV7-9 to TRBJ2-3, with 15 positions matching TRBD2. Germline CDR1 reads SEHNR; CDR2 reads FQNEAQ (reference sequence). CDR3 length: 20 residues. V lost 5 bases to trimming and J lost 5 bases; unmatched junction nucleotides: 17. CDR3 loop: CASSRALGAGTSGGIDTQYF. As DNA, the CDR3 is TGTGCCAGCAGCCGCGCCTTGGGGGCCGGGACTAGCGGGGGGATAGATACGCAGTATTTT.

There are a few counts of this clonotype. The chain uses TRBV5-8 and TRBJ1-6, with 12 bases that match TRBD1. V lost 9 bases, J lost 5 bases, and 15 bases stayed unmatched. Per the germline V gene, CDR1 is SGHTS and CDR2 is YDEGEE. The CDR3 is 18 amino acids. Written as DNA, the CDR3 is TGTGCCACCTATAGGCCTGGGACAGGGGGCCGGGATAATTCACCCCTCCACTTT. Amino acid sequence: CATYRPGTGGRDNSPLHF.

Many counts were recorded for this clonotype. The chain recombines TRBV27 with TRBJ2-7; possibly TRBD2 for D (6 bases). The CDR3 spans 13 residues. CDR1 and CDR2 from the germline V gene are MNHEY and SMNVEV (reference sequence). Trimming took off 5 bases at V and 7 bases at J, with 15 bases between the two ends. CDR3 in DNA: TGTGCCAGCAGTAAAACCCCTCGGGGGGAGCAGTACTTC. Encoded protein: CASSKTPRGEQYF.

For this clonotype: A read error may explain this, as a much larger clone is one base away. This chain joins TRBV3-1 and TRBJ2-7, with D maybe TRBD2 (6 bases). The J call could be wrong; TRBJ2-5 is a better fit for the DNA end. This CDR3 region has 13 residues. Per the germline V gene, CDR1 is LGHDT and CDR2 is YNNKEL (reference sequence). In DNA, the CDR3 is TGTGCCAGCAGGCGACTAGAGGTGGAGACCCAGTACTTC. Protein product: CASRRLEVETQYF.

The V gene is TRBV4-1, the J gene TRBJ2-7; maybe TRBD1 (6 bases). The CDR3 is 14 amino acids. The germline gives CDR1 MGHRA, CDR2 YSYEKL. V gave up 4 bases and J gave up 5 bases, with 15 bases separating them. The DNA for the CDR3 is TGCGCCAGCAGCCCTGGGGGCGGGCGGAACGAGCAGTACTTC. Translating it yields CASSPGGGRNEQYF.

The chain employs TRBV20-1 and TRBJ2-5; 13 positions match TRBD2. Germline assignment: CDR1 DFQATT and CDR2 SNEGSKA (reference sequence). J gave up 7 bases and V 6 bases, and 14 bases lay outside the gene matches. This CDR3 is 16 amino acids long. The CDR3 here is CSAQSPGTSGTGTQYF. The DNA of the CDR3 is TGCAGTGCCCAAAGCCCAGGGACTAGCGGGACGGGGACCCAGTACTTC.

Comments on this clonotype: A much larger clone differs from this one at a single base, so this may be a read error. The rearrangement uses TRBV3-1 and TRBJ1-5, with D unresolved. The germline V gene has CDR1 LGHDT and CDR2 YNNKEL (reference sequence). The CDR3 contains 13 residues. This CDR3 is CACSTGDNQPQHF. The CDR3 DNA is TGTGCCTGCAGCACCGGGGACAATCAGCCCCAGCATTTT.

This clonotype was seen only a few times. The rearrangement joins TRBV24-1 to TRBJ1-5; 7 bases map to TRBD1. Germline CDR1 and CDR2: KGHDR and SFDVKD. The CDR3 extends over 13 amino acids. V dropped 7 bases and J dropped 7; count of bases not matched to a gene: 6. DNA of the CDR3: TGTGCCACCAGCCTAACAGGGGTGCAGCCCCAGCATTTT. Translated: CATSLTGVQPQHF.

The gene calls are TRBV7-3 and TRBJ2-5, with no clear D. The CDR3 consists of 14 residues. The ends were cut back, 1 base at V and 5 bases at J, with 11 bases in the middle. The germline V gene encodes CDR1 SGHTA and CDR2 FQGTGA. The CDR3 reads CASSLMPQGETQYF. CDR3 bases: TGTGCCAGCAGCTTAATGCCCCAAGGCGAGACCCAGTACTTC.

In regard to this clonotype: This may come from a read error, since a much larger clone is one base off. The genes are TRBV5-1 and TRBJ2-5, with 8 positions matching TRBD1. Per germline, CDR1 SGHRS and CDR2 YFSETQ. The CDR3 is 15 amino acids. The CDR3 DNA reads TGCGCCAGCAACCTGGACAGGGCGATCCAAGAGGCCCAGTACTTC. Translation: CASNLDRAIQEAQYF.

This sequence joins TRBV6-1 and TRBJ2-6; TRBD2 is a possible D gene (7 bases). Germline values: CDR1 MNHNS, CDR2 SASEGT. V was cut by 8 bases and J by 0 bases, with 14 bases left in between. The CDR3 is 16 amino acids. DNA for the CDR3: TGTGCCAGCGGCAGGGGAGGGAACTCTGGGGCCAACGTCCTGACTTTC. Amino acid sequence: CASGRGGNSGANVLTF.

Notes on this clonotype: A much larger clone lies a single base off, so this may be a read error. The CDR3 DNA reads as TGTGCCAGCAGCCAAACAGGGACGCTCAACATCGGCAAACAGCCCCAGCATTTT. Protein: CASSQTGTLNIGKQPQHF. The chain has TRBV4-2 and TRBJ1-5; maybe TRBD1 (6 bases). CDR3 size: 18 residues. Germline CDR1 and CDR2: LGHNA and YNFKEQ.

This clonotype has only one observation. With a much larger clone just one base away, this may be a read error. This sequence joins TRBV6-6 and TRBJ2-4; perhaps TRBD2 as D (7 bases). The J call is in doubt because the DNA end fits TRBJ2-7 better. This CDR3 has 15 amino acids. CDR1 MNHNY and CDR2 SVGAGI come from the germline V gene (reference sequence). The CDR3 sequence is CASSLGQGTMYEQYF. The DNA of the CDR3 is TGTGCCAGCAGTTTGGGTCAGGGGACTATGTACGAGCAGTACTTC.

In its sample, this clonotype was seen once. V and J are TRBV20-1 and TRBJ1-1; D ambiguous. Germline V gene lookup returns CDR1 DFQATT and CDR2 SNEGSKA (reference sequence). Deletions cut 5 bases from V and 9 bases from J, with 22 bases between. This CDR3 is built from 14 residues. The CDR3 DNA reads as TGCAGTGCTTCTCCTGGACCATCGGGAACTAAAGCTTTCTTT. It yields the protein CSASPGPSGTKAFF.

This chain joins TRBV9 and TRBJ1-1, with a weak D call TRBD1 (6 bases). The CDR3 sequence is 15 residues long. The germline CDR1 and CDR2 sequences are SGDLS and YYNGEE. V lost 0 bases, J lost 0 bases, and 9 bases lay in between. CDR3 nucleotide sequence: TGTGCCAGCAGCGTAGTGGGGGCAGTGAACACTGAAGCTTTCTTT. Amino acid sequence: CASSVVGAVNTEAFF.

With regard to this clonotype: The germline gene is not matched at one end of the junction; a read error may be the cause. The chain links TRBV12-3 or TRBV12-4 to TRBJ1-2; 8 nucleotides match TRBD1. This CDR3 comprises 14 residues. CDR3 amino acids: CAGSLDTGGYGYTF. The CDR3 DNA reads as TGTGCCGGCAGTTTAGATACAGGGGGGTATGGCTACACCTTC.

There are many counts of this clonotype. This chain links TRBV6-1 with TRBJ2-3; no clear D gene. Germline V gene data show CDR1 as MNHNS and CDR2 as SASEGT. The V gene lost 8 bases and the J gene lost 0 bases, with 12 bases spanning the gap. This CDR3 is 14 amino acids long. The CDR3 region is CASARQASTDTQYF. CDR3 bases: TGTGCCAGCGCGCGGCAGGCTAGCACAGATACGCAGTATTTT.

A few counts support this clonotype. The rearrangement uses TRBV20-1 and TRBJ2-7, with D hard to call. The CDR3 contains 13 residues. Trimming stripped 3 bases from V and 0 bases from J, with 9 bases between. Per germline, CDR1 DFQATT and CDR2 SNEGSKA (reference sequence). The CDR3 sequence: CSASRVNSYEQYF. The CDR3 nucleotides read TGCAGTGCTAGTAGGGTAAACTCCTACGAGCAGTACTTC.

This clonotype was seen repeatedly, ten times or more. The genes are TRBV7-6 and TRBJ1-4; no definite D call. The germline gives CDR1 SGHVS, CDR2 FNYEAQ. Trimming cost V 0 bases and J 0 bases, with 11 bases left between them. This CDR3 region has 17 residues. The DNA for the CDR3 is TGTGCCAGCAGCTTAGCCTTAGACCCAGCAACTAATGAAAAACTGTTTTTT. The encoded protein is CASSLALDPATNEKLFF.

This clonotype has a count of ten or more. The rearrangement links TRBV19 to TRBJ2-7; D could derive from TRBD1 or TRBD2 (5 bases each). CDR1 and CDR2 from the germline V gene are LNHDA and SQIVND (reference sequence). V was cut by 1 base and J by 10 bases, with 8 bases left in between. This CDR3 spans 11 amino acids. CDR3 sequence (DNA): TGTGCCAGTAGTATAGGGGACCTACAGTACTTC. As protein: CASSIGDLQYF.

As regards this clonotype: A much larger clone is a single base away; this may be a read error. The chain is built from TRBV7-2 and TRBJ2-7; weak D call: TRBD1 (6 bases). Trimming cost V 6 bases and J 7 bases, with 22 bases left between them. The CDR3 is made up of 15 amino acids. Germline V gives CDR1 SGHTA, CDR2 FQGNSA. CDR3 amino acids: CASSRAGTLFDEQYF. The CDR3 DNA follows: TGTGCCAGCAGTAGAGCCGGGACACTTTTCGATGAGCAGTACTTC.

This sequence joins TRBV5-4 and TRBJ2-1; TRBD1 matches at 10 bases. The tail of the sequence fits TRBJ2-7 better, so the J call may be wrong. The CDR3 is 16 amino acids. Germline V lookup: CDR1 SGHNT, CDR2 YYREEE (reference sequence). CDR3 bases: TGTGCCAGCAGCTTGGGGGGGGGACAGGGGCACAATGAGCAGTACTTC. Translation gives CASSLGGGQGHNEQYF.

This clonotype was found once. A much larger clone differs by one base, so this may be a read error. The chain couples TRBV28 to TRBJ2-1, with 11 bases that match TRBD1. CDR1 MDHEN and CDR2 SYDVKM come from the germline V gene. The CDR3 loop spans 14 amino acids. The CDR3 DNA reads as TGTGCCAACAGTCGAGGACAGGGGGCCCATGAGCAGTTCTTC. Its translation: CANSRGQGAHEQFF. Drawing the rest from reference TRBV28 and TRBJ2-1, the complete variable domain is DVKVTQSSRYLVKRTGEKVFLECVQDMDHENMFWYRQDPGLGLRLIYFSYDVKMKEKGDIPEGYSVSREKKERFSLILESASTNQTSMYLCANSRGQGAHEQFFGPGTRLTVL.

This clonotype was seen repeatedly, ten times or more. The chain joins TRBV6-5 to TRBJ2-1, with 10 bases that match TRBD1. Germline V gives CDR1 MNHEY, CDR2 SVGAGI. V was clipped by 2 bases and J by 6 bases; unmatched bases: 1. The CDR3 contains 14 residues. CDR3 sequence reads: CASSYGTGANEQFF. CDR3 sequence (DNA): TGTGCCAGCAGTTACGGGACAGGGGCCAATGAGCAGTTCTTC.